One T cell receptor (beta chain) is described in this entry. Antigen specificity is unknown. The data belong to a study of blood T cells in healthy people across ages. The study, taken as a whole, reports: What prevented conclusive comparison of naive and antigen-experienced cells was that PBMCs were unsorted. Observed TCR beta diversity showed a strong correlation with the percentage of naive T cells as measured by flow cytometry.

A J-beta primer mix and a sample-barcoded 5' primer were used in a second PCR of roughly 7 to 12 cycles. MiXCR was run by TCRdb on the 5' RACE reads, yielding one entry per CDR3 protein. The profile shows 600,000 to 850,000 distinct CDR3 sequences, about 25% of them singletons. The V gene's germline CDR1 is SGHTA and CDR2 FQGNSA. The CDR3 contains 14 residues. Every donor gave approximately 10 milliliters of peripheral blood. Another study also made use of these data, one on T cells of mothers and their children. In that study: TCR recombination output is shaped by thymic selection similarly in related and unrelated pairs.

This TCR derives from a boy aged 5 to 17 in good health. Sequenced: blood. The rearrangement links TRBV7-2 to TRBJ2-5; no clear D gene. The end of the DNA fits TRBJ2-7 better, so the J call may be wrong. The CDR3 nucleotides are TGTGCCAGCAGCCCAGGCGGTCCGGCCTACGAGCAGTACTTC. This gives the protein CASSPGGPAYEQYF.